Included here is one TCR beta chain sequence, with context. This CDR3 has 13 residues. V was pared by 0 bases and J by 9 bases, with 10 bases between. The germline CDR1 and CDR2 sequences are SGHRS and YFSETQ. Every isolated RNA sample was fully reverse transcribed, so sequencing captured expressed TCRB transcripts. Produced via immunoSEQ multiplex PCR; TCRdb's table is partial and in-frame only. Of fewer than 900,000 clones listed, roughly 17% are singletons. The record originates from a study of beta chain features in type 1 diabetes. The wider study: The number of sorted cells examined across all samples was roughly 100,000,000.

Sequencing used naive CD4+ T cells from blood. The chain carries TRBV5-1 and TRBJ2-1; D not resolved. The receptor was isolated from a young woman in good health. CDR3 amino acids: CASSLAGFSEQFF. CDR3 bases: TGCGCCAGCAGCTTGGCCGGGTTCAGTGAGCAGTTCTTC.